A selection of T cell receptor beta chains follows, all from one sample in a study of blood T cell repertoires in COVID-19. Sequencing used immunoSEQ multiplex PCR; TCRdb keeps in-frame clones, though not all of them. The sample contains about 120,000 clones, about 90% of which appear only once. The sequencing sample was made of peripheral blood. All receptors come from a man in his sixties or seventies who had recovered from COVID-19. The CDR3 runs from the conserved cysteine through the conserved F or W. The order of the fields is V gene, D gene, J gene, CDR3 DNA, CDR3 protein. The D gene is left open where the match is weak.

V: TRBV5-6
D: TRBD1
J: TRBJ1-1
DNA: TGTGCCAGCAGCCGGACAGGGATGGGTGAAGCTTTCTTT
CDR3: CASSRTGMGEAFF

V: TRBV7-2
D: NA
J: TRBJ1-3
DNA: TGTGCCAGCAGCTTAGGAACGGTTTTTTTTGGAAACACCATATATTTT
CDR3: CASSLGTVFFGNTIYF

V: TRBV9
D: NA
J: TRBJ2-7
DNA: TGTGCCAGCAGCGTATACGAGGGAGACTCTTACGAGCAGTACTTC
CDR3: CASSVYEGDSYEQYF

V: TRBV7-8
D: TRBD1
J: TRBJ2-1
DNA: TGTGCCAGCAGCCTTGGTTGGGACAGGGGTAATGAGCAGTTCTTC
CDR3: CASSLGWDRGNEQFF

V: TRBV18
D: NA
J: TRBJ2-4
DNA: TGTGCCAGCTCACAGTGGGGAGGTGGGAACATTCAGTACTTC
CDR3: CASSQWGGGNIQYF

V: TRBV5-1
D: TRBD1
J: TRBJ1-6
DNA: TGCGCCAGCAGCCGAACAGGGGCGGGTAATTCACCCCTCCACTTT
CDR3: CASSRTGAGNSPLHF

V: TRBV5-1
D: TRBD1
J: TRBJ2-5
DNA: TGCGCCAGCACCGGAGGACAGGGTGGTGAGACCCAGTACTTC
CDR3: CASTGGQGGETQYF

V: TRBV11-2
D: NA
J: TRBJ2-4
DNA: TGTGCCAGCAGCTCCCGGGACTTGGGAAACATTCAGTACTTC
CDR3: CASSSRDLGNIQYF

V: TRBV9
D: NA
J: TRBJ2-1
DNA: TGTGCCAGCAGCGAGGGACACCCGAATGAGCAGTTCTTC
CDR3: CASSEGHPNEQFF

V: TRBV2
D: NA
J: TRBJ1-2
DNA: TGTGCCAGCAATCTGAACTATGGCTACACCTTC
CDR3: CASNLNYGYTF